This passage covers 14 T cell receptor beta chains from one sample sequenced in a study of blood T cell repertoires in COVID-19 (dated by TCRdb to between 2020 and 2021). Library preparation was by the immunoSEQ multiplex PCR assay. TCRdb stores this immuneACCESS table with in-frame sequences only. Part of the clones is absent; in the studies checked, under half of the shortfall reflects unresolved V genes, and no reason is known for the rest. The sample includes 150,000 or so clones, with 87% observed a single time. The ten largest clones represent about 5.7% of the sample. Material: peripheral blood. Receptors originate from a man older than 75 with acute or convalescent COVID-19.

The V call is TRBV9, the J call TRBJ2-2, with D perhaps TRBD1 (6 bases). The germline V gene encodes CDR1 SGDLS and CDR2 YYNGEE. V lost 4 bases and J 3 bases, leaving 10 bases between the germline ends. The CDR3 is made up of 14 amino acids. Here the CDR3 DNA reads TGTGCCAGCAGCCCGGACAGCTACACCGGGGAGCTGTTTTTT. It codes for CASSPDSYTGELFF.

The chain carries TRBV9 and TRBJ2-3; D not resolved. V dropped 0 bases and J dropped 6 bases, with 8 bases sitting between them. Germline CDR1 and CDR2: SGDLS and YYNGEE. The CDR3 extends over 13 amino acids. The CDR3 sequence is CASSVVSRDTQYF. Written as DNA, the CDR3 is TGTGCCAGCAGCGTAGTTTCTAGGGATACGCAGTATTTT.

J is TRBJ2-7 and V is TRBV7-9; D call uncertain. V was pared by 4 bases and J by 2 bases, with 3 bases between. The CDR3 totals 11 residues. Germline values: CDR1 SEHNR, CDR2 FQNEAQ (reference sequence). The CDR3 spells CASSSAYEQYF. CDR3 bases: TGTGCCAGCAGCTCAGCCTACGAGCAGTACTTC.

The rearrangement links TRBV6-5 to TRBJ1-1; D unresolved. Per the germline V gene, CDR1 is MNHEY and CDR2 is SVGAGI. V lost 0 bases and J 6 bases, leaving 8 bases between the germline ends. This CDR3 has 13 residues. The CDR3 sequence: CASSYSGSPEAFF. The CDR3 region has the DNA TGTGCCAGCAGTTACTCTGGGAGTCCTGAAGCTTTCTTT.

The chain couples TRBV28 to TRBJ1-5; perhaps TRBD1 as D (5 bases). V was cut by 2 bases and J by 9 bases, with 17 bases left in between. CDR3 length equals 15 residues. From germline, CDR1 is MDHEN and CDR2 SYDVKM. The CDR3 DNA follows: TGTGCCAGCAGTTTACCCTCCAGGGTTGGACGGCCCCAGCATTTT. This gives the protein CASSLPSRVGRPQHF.

The V gene is TRBV19, the J gene TRBJ2-7; TRBD2 is a possible D gene (6 bases). CDR1 and CDR2 from the germline V gene are LNHDA and SQIVND (reference sequence). Trimming removed 6 bases from V and 0 bases from J, with 15 bases in between. This CDR3 comprises 15 residues. The CDR3 region is CASRRRGTASYEQYF. The DNA for the CDR3 is TGTGCCAGTAGGCGCCGGGGGACGGCCTCCTACGAGCAGTACTTC.

This clone showed up just a few times. The rearrangement uses TRBV5-1 and TRBJ2-7; D is possibly TRBD1 (5 bases). CDR1 is SGHRS and CDR2 is YFSETQ in the germline V gene. This CDR3 comprises 14 residues. V was pared by 0 bases and J by 0 bases, with 7 bases between. The CDR3 sequence: CASSLATDSYEQYF. CDR3 bases: TGCGCCAGCAGCTTGGCGACAGACTCCTACGAGCAGTACTTC.

This clone was observed once. V usage is TRBV6-5 and J usage is TRBJ2-7; D might be TRBD2 (7 bases). Trimming shortened V by 7 bases and J by 0 bases, and 13 bases separated the two germline ends. The germline V gene encodes CDR1 MNHEY and CDR2 SVGAGI. The CDR3 contains 14 residues. The CDR3 spells CASNERDTSYEQYF. In DNA form, the CDR3 reads TGTGCCAGCAACGAGCGGGACACCTCCTACGAGCAGTACTTC.

This sequence joins TRBV2 and TRBJ2-7; a possible D gene is TRBD2 (6 bases). Germline loops: CDR1 SNHLY, CDR2 FYNNEI. V lost 8 bases, J lost 4 bases, and 15 bases lay in between. The CDR3 is 13 residues long. The CDR3 spells CASRLGGAYEQYF. The CDR3 DNA follows: TGTGCCAGCCGACTCGGAGGGGCTTACGAGCAGTACTTC.

The chain is built from TRBV30 and TRBJ2-7, with 8 positions matching TRBD1. CDR1 GTSNPN and CDR2 SVGIG come from the germline V gene (reference sequence). The CDR3 is 13 residues long. V shed 1 base, J shed 6 bases, and the junction held 5 bases outside the gene matches. The chain's CDR3 is CAWSASTGGEQYF. CDR3 bases: TGTGCCTGGAGTGCGTCAACAGGGGGCGAGCAGTACTTC.

The chain recombines TRBV1 with TRBJ2-7; the D call of TRBD1 is as the table states it, not checked on the DNA. TRBV1 has pseudogene status. The CDR3 is 17 residues long. As DNA, the CDR3 is TGCACCAGCAGCCGTACCACGCTCGCAGGGGGAACCTACGAGCAGTACTTC. Translation gives CTSSRTTLAGGTYEQYF.

J is TRBJ2-7 and V is TRBV7-2, with D possibly being TRBD2 (6 bases). V lost 3 bases to trimming and J lost 3 bases, with 12 bases between them. CDR1 and CDR2 (germline): SGHTA, FQGNSA. The CDR3 covers 14 residues. CDR3 protein: CASSLGGAIYEQYF. In DNA, the CDR3 is TGTGCCAGCAGCTTGGGGGGAGCCATCTACGAGCAGTACTTC.

The chain employs TRBV6-5 and TRBJ2-1, with 10 bases lining up with TRBD2. The V segment lost 6 bases and the J segment 3 bases; nucleotides outside the gene matches: 5. Germline V gene sequence: CDR1 MNHEY, CDR2 SVGAGI. The CDR3 runs to 15 residues. CDR3 nucleotides: TGTGCCAGCAGGGCAGCGGGAGGGCTCTACAATGAGCAGTTCTTC. It is translated as CASRAAGGLYNEQFF.

The chain is built from TRBV28 and TRBJ2-7; 8 bases are shared with TRBD2. This CDR3 spans 15 amino acids. Germline CDR1 is MDHEN and CDR2 is SYDVKM. Trimming removed 6 bases from V and 2 bases from J; junction bases left unmatched: 9. Written as DNA, the CDR3 is TGTGCCAGCAGCACGGGGGGGGCATACCCCTACGAGCAGTACTTC. As protein: CASSTGGAYPYEQYF.